This T cell receptor (beta chain) was sequenced for a study of radiotherapy plus CTLA-4 blockade in lung cancer (dated by TCRdb to the late 2010s). The study in broad terms: Among the enrolled patients, about 19% had an objective response, and 31% reached disease control. The paper as a whole reports these results and caveats: Increased serum interferon-beta after radiation, together with early dynamic changes in blood T cell clones, were reported to be the strongest predictors of response. After treatment with radiotherapy and ipilimumab, TCR clones that originated in tumors expanded in peripheral blood.

Library preparation used the immunoSEQ multiplex PCR assay. TCRdb retrieved this table from immuneACCESS and kept in-frame rearrangements only. Not all clones are present; in checked studies, unresolved V genes account for under half, and no reason is known for the remainder. The sample data list 23,000 or so clones, and about three quarters of these were observed just once. Approximately 3.8% of the sample is held by the ten biggest clonotypes. With respect to this clone: Its antigen target is currently unknown. Base qualities were left out, and no much larger clone turns up one base away.

The study evaluated CTLA-4 blockade (ipilimumab) given together with focal radiation therapy in patients who had chemo-refractory metastatic non-small-cell lung cancer. CDR1 and CDR2, looked up from the germline V gene, are LGHNA and YSLEER. Trimming removed 3 bases from V and 0 bases from J, leaving 10 bases between the germline ends. The CDR3 covers 15 residues, taking in both the cysteine and the phenylalanine. Only the CDR3 region is kept as DNA, spanning 45 bases read in frame from base 1. Here the chain combines TRBV4-3 and TRBJ2-3; a weak D assignment points to TRBD2 (5 bases agree). The starting material was peripheral blood, obtained from a patient treated with radiotherapy plus ipilimumab. The receptor was derived from a human donor with non-small cell lung cancer who had stable disease on radiotherapy plus ipilimumab. Here the CDR3 is given as CASSHEGGSTDTQYF. At the DNA level, the sequence is TGCGCCAGCAGCCATGAAGGCGGGAGCACAGATACGCAGTATTTT.